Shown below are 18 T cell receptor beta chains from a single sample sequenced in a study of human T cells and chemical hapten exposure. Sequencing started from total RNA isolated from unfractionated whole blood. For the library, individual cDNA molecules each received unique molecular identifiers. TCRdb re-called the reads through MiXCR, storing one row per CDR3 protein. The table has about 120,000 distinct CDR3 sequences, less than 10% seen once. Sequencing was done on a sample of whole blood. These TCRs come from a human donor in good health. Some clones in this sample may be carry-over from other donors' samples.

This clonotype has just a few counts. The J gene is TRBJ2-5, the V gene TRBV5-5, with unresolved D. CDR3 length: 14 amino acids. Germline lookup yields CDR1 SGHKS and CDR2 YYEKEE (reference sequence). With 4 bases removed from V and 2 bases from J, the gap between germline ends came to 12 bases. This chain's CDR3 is CASSPPVGQETQYF. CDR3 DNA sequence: TGTGCCAGCAGCCCCCCCGTTGGACAAGAGACCCAGTACTTC. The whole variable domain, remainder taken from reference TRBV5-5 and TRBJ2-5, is DAGVTQSPTHLIKTRGQQVTLRCSPISGHKSVSWYQQVLGQGPQFIFQYYEKEERGRGNFPDRFSARQFPNYSSELNVNALLLGDSALYLCASSPPVGQETQYFGPGTRLLVL.

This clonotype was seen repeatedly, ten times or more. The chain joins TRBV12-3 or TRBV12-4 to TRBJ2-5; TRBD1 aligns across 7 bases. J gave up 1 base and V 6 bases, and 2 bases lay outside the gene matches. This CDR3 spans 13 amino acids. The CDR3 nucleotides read TGTGCCAGCAGGACAGGGTTCCAAGAGACCCAGTACTTC. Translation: CASRTGFQETQYF.

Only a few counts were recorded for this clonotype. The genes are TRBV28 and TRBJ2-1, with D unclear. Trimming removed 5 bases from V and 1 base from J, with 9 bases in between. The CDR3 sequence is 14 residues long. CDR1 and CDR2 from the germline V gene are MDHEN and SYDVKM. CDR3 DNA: TGTGCCAGCAGTCAGACCGGGTCCTACAATGAGCAGTTCTTC. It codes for CASSQTGSYNEQFF. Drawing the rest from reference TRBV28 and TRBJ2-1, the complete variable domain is DVKVTQSSRYLVKRTGEKVFLECVQDMDHENMFWYRQDPGLGLRLIYFSYDVKMKEKGDIPEGYSVSREKKERFSLILESASTNQTSMYLCASSQTGSYNEQFFGPGTRLTVL.

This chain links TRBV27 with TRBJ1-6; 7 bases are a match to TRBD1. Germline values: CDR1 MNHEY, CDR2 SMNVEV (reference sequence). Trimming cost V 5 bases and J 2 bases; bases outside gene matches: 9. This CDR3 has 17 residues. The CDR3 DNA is TGTGCCAGCAGTCTTAGACAGGGCGGCGCCTATAATTCACCCCTCCACTTT. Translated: CASSLRQGGAYNSPLHF.

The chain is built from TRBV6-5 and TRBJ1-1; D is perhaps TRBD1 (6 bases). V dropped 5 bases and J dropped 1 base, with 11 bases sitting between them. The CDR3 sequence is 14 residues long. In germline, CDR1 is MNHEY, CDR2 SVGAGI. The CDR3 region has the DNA TGTGCCAGCAGTACGGGACACCCGAACACTGAAGCTTTCTTT. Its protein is CASSTGHPNTEAFF.

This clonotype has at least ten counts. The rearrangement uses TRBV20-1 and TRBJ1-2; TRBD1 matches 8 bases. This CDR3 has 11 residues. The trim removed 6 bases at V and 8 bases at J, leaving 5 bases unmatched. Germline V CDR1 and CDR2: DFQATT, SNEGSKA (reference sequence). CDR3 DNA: TGCAGTGCCAGACAGGGGCAGGGCTACACCTTC. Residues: CSARQGQGYTF.

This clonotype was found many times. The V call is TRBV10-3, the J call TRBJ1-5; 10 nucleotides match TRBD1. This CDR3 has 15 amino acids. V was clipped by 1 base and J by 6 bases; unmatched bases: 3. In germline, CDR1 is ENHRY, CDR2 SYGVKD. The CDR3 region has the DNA TGTGCCATCAGTGAGTGGACAGGGGGAGGTCAGCCCCAGCATTTT. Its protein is CAISEWTGGGQPQHF.

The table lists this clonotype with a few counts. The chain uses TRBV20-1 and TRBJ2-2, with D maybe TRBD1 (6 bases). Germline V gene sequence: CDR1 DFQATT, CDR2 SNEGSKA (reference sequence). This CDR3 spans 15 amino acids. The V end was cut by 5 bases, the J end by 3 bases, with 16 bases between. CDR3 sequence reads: CSAPDRTRDTGELFF. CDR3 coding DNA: TGCAGTGCTCCAGACAGGACTCGGGACACCGGGGAGCTGTTTTTT.

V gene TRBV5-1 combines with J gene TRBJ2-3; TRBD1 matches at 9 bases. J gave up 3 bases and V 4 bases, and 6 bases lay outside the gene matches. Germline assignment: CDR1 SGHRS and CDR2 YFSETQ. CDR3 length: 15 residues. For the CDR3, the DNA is TGCGCCAGCAGCAACACAGGGGGCGCGACAGATACGCAGTATTTT. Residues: CASSNTGGATDTQYF.

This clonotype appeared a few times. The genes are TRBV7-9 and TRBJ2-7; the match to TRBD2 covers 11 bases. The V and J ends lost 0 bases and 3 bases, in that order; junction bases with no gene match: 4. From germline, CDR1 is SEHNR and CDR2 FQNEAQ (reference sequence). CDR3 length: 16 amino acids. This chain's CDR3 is CASSLALGTSGYEQYF. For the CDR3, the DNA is TGTGCCAGCAGCTTAGCCCTAGGGACTAGCGGCTACGAGCAGTACTTC.

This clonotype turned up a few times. Written as DNA, the CDR3 is TGCGCCAGCAGCCAAGATTGGGCACTCGCAACTAATGAAAAACTGTTTTTT. This sequence encodes CASSQDWALATNEKLFF. V and J are TRBV4-3 and TRBJ1-4; D remains unclear. This CDR3 has 17 amino acids. Germline V lookup: CDR1 LGHNA, CDR2 YSLEER. V lost 0 bases and J lost 0, with 11 bases in between.

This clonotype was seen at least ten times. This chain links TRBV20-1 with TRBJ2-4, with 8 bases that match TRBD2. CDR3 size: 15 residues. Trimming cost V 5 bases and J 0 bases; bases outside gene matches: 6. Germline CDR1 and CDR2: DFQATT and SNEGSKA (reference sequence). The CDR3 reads CSAQERGLAKNIQYF. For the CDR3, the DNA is TGCAGTGCTCAAGAGCGGGGGCTAGCCAAAAACATTCAGTACTTC.

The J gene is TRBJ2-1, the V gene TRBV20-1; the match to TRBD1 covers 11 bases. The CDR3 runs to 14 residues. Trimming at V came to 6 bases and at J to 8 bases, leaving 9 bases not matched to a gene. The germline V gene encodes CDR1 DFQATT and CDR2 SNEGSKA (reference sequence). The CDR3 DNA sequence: TGCAGTGCCCCGAGGACAGGGGGCATGGATGAGCAGTTCTTC. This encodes CSAPRTGGMDEQFF.

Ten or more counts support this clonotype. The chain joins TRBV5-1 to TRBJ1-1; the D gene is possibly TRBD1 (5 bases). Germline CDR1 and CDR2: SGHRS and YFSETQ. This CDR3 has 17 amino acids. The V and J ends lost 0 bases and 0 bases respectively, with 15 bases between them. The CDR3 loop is CASSLGGMALMNTEAFF. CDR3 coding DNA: TGCGCCAGCAGCTTGGGGGGGATGGCTTTGATGAACACTGAAGCTTTCTTT.

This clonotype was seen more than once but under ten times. The CDR3 reads CASSSDVGANRELFF. CDR3 bases: TGTGCCAGCAGCTCTGACGTGGGTGCTAACCGGGAGCTGTTTTTT. This chain links TRBV12-3 or TRBV12-4 with TRBJ2-2; D not certain. Trimming left V 6 bases short and J 9 bases short, with 20 bases between. The CDR3 is 15 residues long.

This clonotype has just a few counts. CDR3 sequence reads: CATGTGGTGELFF. CDR3 sequence (DNA): TGTGCCACCGGGACTGGCGGCACCGGGGAGCTGTTTTTT. This chain uses TRBV24-1 with TRBJ2-2, with a tentative D call TRBD2 (6 bases). Trimming left V 9 bases short and J 4 bases short, with 11 bases between. This CDR3 is built from 13 residues. Germline values: CDR1 KGHDR, CDR2 SFDVKD.

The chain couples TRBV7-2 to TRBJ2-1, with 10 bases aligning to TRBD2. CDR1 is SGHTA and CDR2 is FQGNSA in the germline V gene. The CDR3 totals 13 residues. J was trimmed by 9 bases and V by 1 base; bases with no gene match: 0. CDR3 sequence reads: CASSLGLAGEQFF. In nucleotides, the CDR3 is TGTGCCAGCAGCTTAGGACTAGCGGGTGAGCAGTTCTTC.

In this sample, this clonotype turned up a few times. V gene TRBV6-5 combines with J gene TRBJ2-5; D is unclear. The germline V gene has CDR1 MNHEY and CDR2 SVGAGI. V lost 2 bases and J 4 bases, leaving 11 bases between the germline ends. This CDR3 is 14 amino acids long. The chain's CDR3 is CASSYGGVGETQYF. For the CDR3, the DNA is TGTGCCAGCAGTTACGGCGGCGTAGGAGAGACCCAGTACTTC.